The present entry profiles one TCR beta chain with its context. TCRdb derives one entry per CDR3 protein from the 5' RACE reads, leaving out DNA. Recorded for this sample: about 380,000 distinct CDR3 sequences. The sample is drawn from a study of monozygotic twins with inflammatory bowel disease. Germline V gives CDR1 MNHEY, CDR2 SMNVEV (reference sequence). The CDR3 is made up of 15 amino acids. The chain combines TRBV27 with TRBJ2-7; TCRdb's assignment of TRBD1 cannot be checked, as there is no DNA. The origin of this receptor is a human donor with ulcerative colitis or Crohn's disease, or a healthy co-twin of an affected twin (not recorded which). What was sequenced was blood. Here the CDR3 reads CASSITGTVTYEQYF.